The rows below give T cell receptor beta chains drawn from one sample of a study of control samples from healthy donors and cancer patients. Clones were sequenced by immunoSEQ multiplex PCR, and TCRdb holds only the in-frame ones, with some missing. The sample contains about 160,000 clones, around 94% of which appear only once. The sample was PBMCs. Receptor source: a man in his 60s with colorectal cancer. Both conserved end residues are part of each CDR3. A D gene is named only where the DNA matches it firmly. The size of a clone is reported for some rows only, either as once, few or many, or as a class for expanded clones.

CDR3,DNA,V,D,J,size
CASSTRQSPDSYNEQFF,TGTGCCAGCAGCACCCGACAGTCCCCAGATTCCTACAATGAGCAGTTCTTC,TRBV11-2,-,TRBJ2-1,-
CSVEGTLGGELFF,TGCAGCGTTGAAGGGACCCTTGGAGGGGAGCTGTTTTTT,TRBV29-1,-,TRBJ2-2,-
CASSLSDGTYGYTF,TGTGCCAGCAGTTTATCGGACGGGACCTATGGCTACACCTTC,TRBV27,-,TRBJ1-2,-
CAWSSMVTEAFF,TGTGCCTGGTCGTCGATGGTGACTGAAGCTTTCTTT,TRBV30,-,TRBJ1-1,-
CASSESGRGGPDTQYF,TGCGCCAGCAGTGAGTCGGGGCGGGGGGGCCCAGATACGCAGTATTTT,TRBV10-1,TRBD2,TRBJ2-3,-
CASSPPARETEAFF,TGTGCCAGCTCACCACCGGCCAGGGAAACTGAAGCTTTCTTT,TRBV18,-,TRBJ1-1,-
CASSLALEGRAFF,TGTGCCAGCAGCTTAGCCCTCGAAGGCAGAGCTTTCTTT,TRBV11-2,-,TRBJ1-1,-
CASSSGVDAPYEQYF,TGTGCCAGTAGTTCAGGGGTCGATGCCCCTTACGAGCAGTACTTC,TRBV19,-,TRBJ2-7,-
CASSVGGASLANYGYTF,TGTGCCAGCAGCGTTGGGGGGGCAAGTCTTGCTAACTATGGCTACACCTTC,TRBV9,-,TRBJ1-2,once
CASSQEGSSVQETQYF,TGCGCCAGCAGCCAAGAGGGTTCTAGCGTACAAGAGACCCAGTACTTC,TRBV4-1,-,TRBJ2-5,-
CACSQWTGADEQYF,TGCGCCTGCTCACAATGGACAGGGGCCGACGAGCAGTACTTC,TRBV5-1,TRBD1,TRBJ2-7,-
CASRPKLGGDRDYGYTF,TGTGCCAGCAGACCTAAACTCGGGGGGGACAGAGATTATGGCTACACCTTC,TRBV27,TRBD1,TRBJ1-2,-
CASSSGLAGSTDTQYF,TGTGCCAGCAGCTCGGGACTAGCGGGGAGCACAGATACGCAGTATTTT,TRBV7-9,TRBD2,TRBJ2-3,once
CASSLGEGPVTEAFF,TGTGCCAGCAGCTTGGGAGAGGGCCCCGTCACTGAAGCTTTCTTT,TRBV5-6,-,TRBJ1-1,once
CASSLKGSWETQYF,TGTGCCAGCAGCTTGAAGGGTTCGTGGGAGACCCAGTACTTC,TRBV5-4,-,TRBJ2-5,-
CASSYTGTGGHGYTF,TGTGCCAGCAGTTACACGGGGACAGGGGGTCATGGCTACACCTTC,TRBV6-2/TRBV6-3,TRBD1,TRBJ1-2,-
CASNTPGQGYNSPLHF,TGTGCCAGCAACACCCCGGGACAGGGTTATAATTCACCCCTCCACTTT,TRBV3-1/TRBV3-2,TRBD1,TRBJ1-6,once
CASSEKGTGNTIYF,TGTGCCAGCAGTGAAAAAGGGACTGGAAACACCATATATTTT,TRBV2,-,TRBJ1-3,-
CASSLFSGGSYEQYF,TGTGCCAGCAGCTTATTTTCGGGAGGTTCCTACGAGCAGTACTTC,TRBV7-2,TRBD2,TRBJ2-7,-
CASRTGANYGYTF,TGTGCCAGCAGGACGGGGGCTAACTATGGCTACACCTTC,TRBV6-5,-,TRBJ1-2,-
CASSGQSPYEQYF,TGTGCCAGTAGTGGTCAATCCCCCTACGAGCAGTACTTC,TRBV19,-,TRBJ2-7,-
CASSPIPGVDYGYTF,TGTGCCAGCTCACCAATCCCAGGGGTGGACTATGGCTACACCTTC,TRBV18,-,TRBJ1-2,-
CASSINYGYTF,TGTGCCAGCAGCATTAACTATGGCTACACCTTC,TRBV7-2,-,TRBJ1-2,-
CASSLQSFSGNTIYF,TGTGCCAGCAGCTTACAAAGCTTCTCTGGAAACACCATATATTTT,TRBV7-2,-,TRBJ1-3,-
CASSYSAGGPQETQYF,TGTGCCAGCAGTTACTCGGCGGGGGGGCCACAAGAGACCCAGTACTTC,TRBV6-5,TRBD2,TRBJ2-5,once
CASSVGRGGYTF,TGTGCCAGCAGCGTAGGTAGGGGTGGCTACACCTTC,TRBV9,-,TRBJ1-2,once
CASSGSGQGGGYTF,TGCGCCAGCAGCGGAAGCGGACAGGGAGGAGGCTACACCTTC,TRBV5-1,TRBD1,TRBJ1-2,-
CAWSITNTEAFF,TGTGCCTGGAGTATCACTAATACTGAAGCTTTCTTT,TRBV30,-,TRBJ1-1,-
CASSPGGPQETQYF,TGCGCCAGCAGCCCCGGGGGGCCGCAAGAGACCCAGTACTTC,TRBV5-1,-,TRBJ2-5,-
CASSEESSGGVGEQFF,TGCGCCAGCAGCGAAGAGTCTAGCGGGGGAGTGGGGGAGCAGTTCTTC,TRBV4-1,TRBD2,TRBJ2-1,-
CASSLKADNQPQHF,TGTGCCAGCAGCTTAAAGGCAGACAATCAGCCCCAGCATTTT,TRBV7-9,-,TRBJ1-5,once
CASSYTPPGGQETQYF,TGTGCCAGCAGTTACACCCCCCCAGGGGGTCAAGAGACCCAGTACTTC,TRBV6-5,TRBD1,TRBJ2-5,-
CASSGAVETQYF,TGCGCCAGCAGTGGGGCAGTGGAGACCCAGTACTTC,TRBV23-1,-,TRBJ2-5,-
CASSLGGTGGLYEQYF,TGTGCCAGCAGCTTAGGGGGGACAGGGGGTCTTTACGAGCAGTACTTC,TRBV7-2,TRBD1,TRBJ2-7,-
CASRTVETEAFF,TGTGCCAGCCGGACAGTAGAGACTGAAGCTTTCTTT,TRBV3-1/TRBV3-2,-,TRBJ1-1,-
CASSPGQDYGYTF,TGTGCCAGCAGCCCCGGACAGGACTATGGCTACACCTTC,TRBV28,TRBD1,TRBJ1-2,-
CASSPTIAGVGTDTQYF,TGTGCCAGCAGTCCCACTATAGCGGGGGTCGGAACAGATACGCAGTATTTT,TRBV27,TRBD2,TRBJ2-3,-
CASSTQGSNQPQHF,TGTGCCAGTAGTACCCAGGGAAGCAATCAGCCCCAGCATTTT,TRBV19,-,TRBJ1-5,-
CASSEDMRGAGELFF,TGTGCCAGCAGTGAAGACATGAGGGGGGCCGGGGAGCTGTTTTTT,TRBV2,-,TRBJ2-2,-
CATSDSGTGLQLEQYF,TGTGCCACCAGTGATTCAGGGACAGGGCTCCAGCTCGAGCAGTACTTC,TRBV24-1,TRBD1,TRBJ2-7,-
CASTDPEANYGYTF,TGTGCCAGCACTGACCCCGAAGCTAACTATGGCTACACCTTC,TRBV2,-,TRBJ1-2,once